Listed here are 18 T cell receptor beta chains from one sample, sequenced in a study of cytomegalovirus exposure and HLA in healthy donors. Method: immunoSEQ multiplex PCR; TCRdb's copy keeps in-frame clones and lacks some. The sample has about 160,000 clones; about 90% are singletons. Sequenced input: PBMCs. The receptor source for this set is a man aged 18-30 years in good health and CMV-seropositive.

This chain uses TRBV10-3 with TRBJ2-7, with D perhaps matching TRBD1 (6 bases). The CDR3 extends over 15 amino acids. Looked up from germline, CDR1 is ENHRY and CDR2 is SYGVKD. The germline V and J ends were trimmed by 7 bases and 3 bases, with 19 bases remaining between them. This CDR3 reads CAIKRGFGQNYEQYF. CDR3 in DNA: TGTGCCATCAAGAGGGGGTTTGGGCAGAACTACGAGCAGTACTTC.

This chain links TRBV9 with TRBJ2-7, with 11 bases fitting TRBD2. V trimming: 3 bases; J trimming: 3 bases; junction bases outside the gene matches: 5. Germline loops: CDR1 SGDLS, CDR2 YYNGEE. This CDR3 contains 15 residues. The CDR3, as DNA: TGTGCCAGCAGCGCAGGACTAGCGGGCGACTACGAGCAGTACTTC. This encodes CASSAGLAGDYEQYF.

The chain carries TRBV27 and TRBJ2-5; 9 positions agree with TRBD1. Germline CDR1 is MNHEY and CDR2 is SMNVEV (reference sequence). The V gene end was trimmed by 5 bases and the J gene end by 4 bases; junction bases not matched to a gene: 5. CDR3 length: 14 residues. The CDR3 loop is CASSQGTGLETQYF. Written as DNA, the CDR3 is TGTGCCAGCAGTCAGGGGACAGGGTTAGAGACCCAGTACTTC.

DNA for the CDR3: TGTGCCACAGTGAACCACCCATACACTGAAGCTTTCTTT. This sequence encodes CATVNHPYTEAFF. V gene TRBV6-1 combines with J gene TRBJ1-1; D is ambiguous. The germline CDR1 and CDR2 sequences are MNHNS and SASEGT. CDR3 length: 13 residues. V dropped 10 bases and J dropped 3 bases, with 15 bases sitting between them.

The chain employs TRBV6-1 and TRBJ1-5; 7 bases map to TRBD1. The CDR3 has 15 amino acids. The junction had 7 bases not matched to a gene; V was cut back by 2 bases and J by 6 bases. Germline CDR1 and CDR2: MNHNS and SASEGT. CDR3 in amino acids: CASSEYRGTGQPQHF. For the CDR3, the DNA is TGTGCCAGCAGTGAATACAGGGGAACAGGTCAGCCCCAGCATTTT.

Comment on this clone: Other DNA sequences of this sample code for an identical CDR3. The chain employs TRBV27 and TRBJ2-1, with a possible D match to TRBD2 (6 bases). V lost 0 bases to trimming and J lost 7 bases, with 7 bases between them. The germline V gene has CDR1 MNHEY and CDR2 SMNVEV (reference sequence). This CDR3 contains 13 residues. The CDR3 nucleotides are TGTGCCAGCAGTTTATCGGGGGGTAATGAGCAGTTCTTC. Translation gives CASSLSGGNEQFF.

This chain joins TRBV29-1 and TRBJ2-5; D is perhaps TRBD1 (6 bases). The CDR3 contains 12 residues. Trimming removed 8 bases from V and 0 bases from J, with 10 bases in between. Germline values: CDR1 SQVTM, CDR2 ANQGSEA. The CDR3 protein is CSIRGYQETQYF. The DNA for the CDR3 is TGCAGCATCAGGGGATACCAAGAGACCCAGTACTTC.

This chain joins TRBV6-1 and TRBJ1-1, with D possibly being TRBD1 (5 bases). Trimming shortened V by 2 bases and J by 11 bases, and 15 bases separated the two germline ends. Germline-derived CDR1 and CDR2 are MNHNS and SASEGT. The CDR3 contains 13 residues. The CDR3 sequence is CASSESGGLVAFF. The CDR3 DNA reads as TGTGCCAGCAGTGAATCGGGGGGTCTGGTGGCTTTCTTT.

The chain recombines TRBV9 with TRBJ1-4; D call uncertain. The V gene's germline CDR1 is SGDLS and CDR2 YYNGEE. Trimming removed 0 bases at V and 8 bases at J, with 11 bases between. This CDR3 spans 14 amino acids. CDR3 sequence (DNA): TGTGCCAGCAGCGTAGCCCCCCGACAAGAAAAACTGTTTTTT. Protein product: CASSVAPRQEKLFF.

The V and J genes are TRBV6-4 and TRBJ1-2; 12 bases are a match to TRBD1. Germline loops: CDR1 MRHNA, CDR2 SNTAGT. This CDR3 spans 14 amino acids. V lost 6 bases to trimming and J lost 7 bases; unmatched junction nucleotides: 6. The CDR3 here is CASRGTGGFGGYTF. Here the CDR3 DNA reads TGTGCCAGCAGGGGGACAGGGGGCTTTGGTGGCTACACCTTC.

The chain employs TRBV9 and TRBJ2-1, with D tentatively TRBD1 (5 bases). V was pared by 4 bases and J by 8 bases, with 19 bases between. Germline CDR1 reads SGDLS; CDR2 reads YYNGEE. The CDR3 length is 15 residues. The CDR3 loop reads CASSRVAGRDHEQFF. The CDR3 DNA is TGTGCCAGCAGCAGGGTGGCAGGGCGAGACCATGAGCAGTTCTTC. Supplemented by reference TRBV9 and TRBJ2-1, the full variable domain reads DSGVTQTPKHLITATGQRVTLRCSPRSGDLSVYWYQQSLDQGLQFLIQYYNGEERAKGNILERFSAQQFPDLHSELNLSSLELGDSALYFCASSRVAGRDHEQFFGPGTRLTVL.

V usage is TRBV6-1 and J usage is TRBJ2-5; unclear D gene. Germline values: CDR1 MNHNS, CDR2 SASEGT. The CDR3 has 13 amino acids. The germline V and J ends were trimmed by 2 bases and 4 bases, with 8 bases remaining between them. CDR3 in amino acids: CASSENALETQYF. The CDR3 DNA reads TGTGCCAGCAGTGAAAACGCGTTAGAGACCCAGTACTTC.

The chain links TRBV10-3 to TRBJ2-1; 11 positions match TRBD2. The V segment lost 6 bases and the J segment 6 bases; nucleotides outside the gene matches: 4. The CDR3 runs 14 residues. The germline V gene encodes CDR1 ENHRY and CDR2 SYGVKD. The CDR3 loop reads CAIRQGLAVNEQFF. The CDR3 DNA follows: TGTGCCATCAGGCAGGGACTAGCGGTCAATGAGCAGTTCTTC.

The V call is TRBV28, the J call TRBJ1-1; 10 bases fit TRBD1. Germline lookup yields CDR1 MDHEN and CDR2 SYDVKM. Losses at the gene ends were 8 bases for V and 5 bases for J; bases not matched to a gene: 11. The CDR3 length is 15 residues. The CDR3 loop reads CASSGTGTGETEAFF. In DNA form, the CDR3 reads TGTGCCAGCTCGGGGACCGGGACAGGGGAAACTGAAGCTTTCTTT. Together with reference TRBV28 and TRBJ1-1, the CDR3 gives the full variable domain: DVKVTQSSRYLVKRTGEKVFLECVQDMDHENMFWYRQDPGLGLRLIYFSYDVKMKEKGDIPEGYSVSREKKERFSLILESASTNQTSMYLCASSGTGTGETEAFFGQGTRLTVV.

This chain connects TRBV2 to TRBJ2-5; perhaps TRBD2 as D (6 bases). CDR3 size: 13 residues. Germline V lookup: CDR1 SNHLY, CDR2 FYNNEI. V lost 6 bases and J lost 5, with 13 bases in between. The CDR3 coding sequence is TGTGCCAGCAGCGCCGGGGAGGCGGAGACCCAGTACTTC. Residues: CASSAGEAETQYF.

The chain uses TRBV6-6 and TRBJ2-1; D possibly corresponds to TRBD1 (6 bases). There are 11 residues in the CDR3. The germline gives CDR1 MNHNY, CDR2 SVGAGI (reference sequence). The ends were cut back, 8 bases at V and 8 bases at J, with 10 bases in the middle. CDR3 bases: TGTGCCAGCGGACAGAGGGATGAGCAGTTCTTC. Protein sequence: CASGQRDEQFF.

V usage is TRBV5-6 and J usage is TRBJ2-1, with D maybe TRBD2 (5 bases). Trimming pared 4 bases from V and 4 bases from J, leaving 15 bases between. CDR1 SGHDT and CDR2 YYEEEE come from the germline V gene. This CDR3 is 15 amino acids long. The CDR3 protein is CASSPSSWVYNEQFF. The DNA for the CDR3 is TGTGCCAGCAGCCCATCTAGCTGGGTATACAATGAGCAGTTCTTC. The full variable domain, rest sourced from reference TRBV5-6 and TRBJ2-1, is DAGVTQSPTHLIKTRGQQVTLRCSPKSGHDTVSWYQQALGQGPQFIFQYYEEEERQRGNFPDRFSGHQFPNYSSELNVNALLLGDSALYLCASSPSSWVYNEQFFGPGTRLTVL.

The chain employs TRBV2 and TRBJ2-2; TRBD2 aligns across 11 bases. The length of the CDR3 is 17 residues. V lost 2 bases, J lost 5 bases, and 7 bases stayed unmatched. Per germline, CDR1 SNHLY and CDR2 FYNNEI. The CDR3 DNA sequence: TGTGCCAGCAGTGAACCACTAGCGGGAGAAGGGACCGGGGAGCTGTTTTTT. The encoded protein is CASSEPLAGEGTGELFF.